This T cell receptor (beta chain) was identified in a study of blood T cell repertoires in COVID-19 (dated by TCRdb to the early 2020s). In the study overall: Samples from collaborators originated in the United States, Italy and Spain and spanned both the acute and convalescent phases of COVID-19. Where available, HLA class I and class II types were obtained from metadata supplied by the sample provider rather than from assay-based typing. Samples came from the ongoing ImmuneRACE study (first 160 participants) plus 1,254 subjects from 6 global collaborators. The repertoires were released in a freely available public database meant as a resource for research on the immune response to SARS-CoV-2. The dataset comprised deeply sampled blood TCRbeta repertoires from subjects exposed to, actively infected with, or recovered from COVID-19. The sample metadata nearly always contained a de-identified subject ID, COVID-19 status, age in years and sex. The prospective study material was composed of cDNA or gDNA derived from T cells, B-cell-depleted T cells, or PBMCs.

V is shortened by 3 bases, J by 5 bases, and the region joining them spans 14 bases. The CDR3 starts with the cysteine, ends with the phenylalanine, and has 15 residues. The only DNA kept is the CDR3, 45 bases in frame from the first base. CDR1 KGHSH and CDR2 LQKENI were looked up in the germline V gene. Whole blood was collected in K2EDTA tubes by collaborating institutions according to the institutions' own protocols. For TCRbeta analysis, collaborator samples were shipped as frozen whole blood, as isolated PBMCs, or as DNA extracted from either sample type. The immunoSEQ Assay, a bias-controlled multiplex PCR, was used to amplify TCRbeta CDR3 regions from genomic DNA. The original methods were these. Nucleated cell counts per sample were estimated from amplification of reference gene primers within the assay. Sequence reads were collapsed and filtered to measure the absolute abundance of every unique TCRbeta CDR3 rearrangement. For each sample, productive Simpson clonality was calculated as the square root of Simpson's diversity index across productive rearrangements. TCRdb obtained this table from immuneACCESS and retained in-frame rearrangements with V and J assigned. These tables miss some clones; where compared with another copy, unresolved V genes account for less than half of the shortfall, and the remainder is unexplained. V, J and clone size were drawn from that table, and D and trimming were deduced from the DNA. This sample comprises approximately 98,000 clones, over 80% of them detected only once. The ten largest clones take up about 4% of the sample.

What the authors observed across the whole study: How much clinical and demographic metadata was included differed by source and by participant, and the metadata was provided uncurated.

Concerning this clone itself: There is no known antigen for this receptor. No clone much larger than this one lies a single base away; base qualities are absent.

The sample comprised peripheral blood. The clonotype comes from a woman between 65 and 79 years old with acute or convalescent COVID-19. The V and J genes are TRBV18 and TRBJ2-1; tentative D gene TRBD2, with 6 bases matching. The DNA sequence is TGTGCCAGCTCACCGGGACTGCCCTCGAACAATGAGCAGTTCTTC. This codes for CASSPGLPSNNEQFF.